A selection of T cell receptor beta chains follows, all from one sample in a study of T cells after yellow fever vaccination. MiXCR was run by TCRdb on the 5' RACE reads, yielding one entry per CDR3 protein. The sample shows roughly 170,000 distinct CDR3 sequences, approximately 9.9% of them seen only once. Sequenced material: CD8+ T cells sorted from PBMCs, taken 45 days after the yellow fever booster vaccination. The receptors come from a man aged 18 to 29 who received the YFV17D yellow fever vaccine. CDR3s include the opening cysteine and the closing phenylalanine or tryptophan. Each record gives: V gene, J gene, CDR3 length, CDR3 protein.

V: TRBV4-3
J: TRBJ2-2
length: 15
CDR3: CASSQAWGDTGELFF

V: TRBV7-2
J: TRBJ2-1
length: 14
CDR3: CASSFRTRQSEQFF

V: TRBV12-3/TRBV12-4
J: TRBJ2-5
length: 10
CDR3: CATGAETQYF

V: TRBV20-1
J: TRBJ1-1
length: 17
CDR3: CSARDRVLGRGDTEAFF

V: TRBV9
J: TRBJ2-1
length: 15
CDR3: CASSVYGGDIDEQFF

V: TRBV18
J: TRBJ1-1
length: 15
CDR3: CASSRQGKGDTEAFF

V: TRBV4-1
J: TRBJ2-1
length: 17
CDR3: CASSLKGLALDYNEQFF

V: TRBV6-5
J: TRBJ2-5
length: 14
CDR3: CASRLWGPQETQYF

V: TRBV15
J: TRBJ1-5
length: 13
CDR3: CATRDVGNQPQHF

V: TRBV4-3
J: TRBJ1-2
length: 14
CDR3: CASTPGLTNYGYTF

V: TRBV6-2/TRBV6-3
J: TRBJ1-6
length: 14
CDR3: CASSRSSYNSPLHF

V: TRBV27
J: TRBJ2-1
length: 15
CDR3: CASSLPGQAYNEQFF

V: TRBV5-5
J: TRBJ1-5
length: 17
CDR3: CASSLLPQTYSNQPQHF

V: TRBV5-1
J: TRBJ2-3
length: 13
CDR3: CASHPGPTDTQYF

V: TRBV2
J: TRBJ2-5
length: 14
CDR3: CATEGQGEGWTQYF

V: TRBV7-9
J: TRBJ1-5
length: 14
CDR3: CASSIGGVNQPQHF

V: TRBV7-9
J: TRBJ2-7
length: 11
CDR3: CASRKAYEQYF

V: TRBV4-1
J: TRBJ2-1
length: 16
CDR3: CASSQEGVSSYNEQFF

V: TRBV4-1
J: TRBJ1-5
length: 14
CDR3: CASSQGTGPQPQHF

V: TRBV9
J: TRBJ2-5
length: 14
CDR3: CASSPRTRTETQYF

V: TRBV9
J: TRBJ2-5
length: 12
CDR3: CASSVSPETQYF

V: TRBV3-1
J: TRBJ2-6
length: 18
CDR3: CASSQEGGPHSGANVLTF

V: TRBV27
J: TRBJ1-5
length: 15
CDR3: CASSLSYQINQPQHF

V: TRBV20-1
J: TRBJ2-7
length: 13
CDR3: CSASWRTSYEQYF

V: TRBV2
J: TRBJ2-7
length: 15
CDR3: CASSEAYSNSYEQYF

V: TRBV6-2/TRBV6-3
J: TRBJ2-7
length: 18
CDR3: CASSTYRGHTSGLGEQYF

V: TRBV27
J: TRBJ2-1
length: 19
CDR3: CASSFAWGETGTRHNEQFF

V: TRBV5-1
J: TRBJ2-1
length: 14
CDR3: CASSLGLAGGEQFF

V: TRBV28
J: TRBJ2-5
length: 14
CDR3: CASSRLEMQETQYF

V: TRBV27
J: TRBJ1-2
length: 16
CDR3: CASSFWPGGQTHGYTF

V: TRBV7-9
J: TRBJ2-5
length: 12
CDR3: CASNPPWGTQYF

V: TRBV24-1
J: TRBJ1-5
length: 13
CDR3: CATSDLYGQPQHF

V: TRBV6-5
J: TRBJ2-7
length: 15
CDR3: CASSYSRGSSYEQYF

V: TRBV4-1
J: TRBJ2-1
length: 16
CDR3: CASSRTDRSPGNEQFF

V: TRBV12-5
J: TRBJ1-1
length: 16
CDR3: CASGTTLQGGSTEAFF

V: TRBV6-6
J: TRBJ2-3
length: 18
CDR3: CASSYTSGGQRLTDTQYF

V: TRBV6-5
J: TRBJ1-4
length: 14
CDR3: CASSPLRVEEKLFF

V: TRBV9
J: TRBJ2-3
length: 17
CDR3: CASSVEVGQGSTDTQYF

V: TRBV7-3
J: TRBJ1-1
length: 14
CDR3: CASSPTGGLTEAFF

V: TRBV20-1
J: TRBJ2-7
length: 14
CDR3: CSARFPGSDYEQYF

V: TRBV27
J: TRBJ1-6
length: 14
CDR3: CASRIGVSDSPLHF

V: TRBV5-1
J: TRBJ2-7
length: 12
CDR3: CASSLVGVEQYF

V: TRBV20-1
J: TRBJ1-2
length: 17
CDR3: CSARDLLMARDNYGYTF

V: TRBV7-9
J: TRBJ1-3
length: 14
CDR3: CASTAGGPGNTIYF

V: TRBV4-3
J: TRBJ2-7
length: 15
CDR3: CASSQDRTGAYEQYF

V: TRBV6-5
J: TRBJ1-1
length: 15
CDR3: CASSYNLGVNTEAFF

V: TRBV12-3/TRBV12-4
J: TRBJ1-1
length: 13
CDR3: CASSWTGVTEAFF

V: TRBV6-5
J: TRBJ2-5
length: 13
CDR3: CASSYSPGQFQYF

V: TRBV29-1
J: TRBJ1-1
length: 12
CDR3: CSVLDLNTEAFF

V: TRBV15
J: TRBJ2-7
length: 15
CDR3: CATSRGQPSAYEQYF

V: TRBV6-6
J: TRBJ2-4
length: 16
CDR3: CASSYSVQLAKNIQYF

V: TRBV29-1
J: TRBJ2-2
length: 16
CDR3: CSVTAPDRGHAGELFF

V: TRBV4-3
J: TRBJ2-1
length: 14
CDR3: CASSQDLSYNEQFF

V: TRBV7-9
J: TRBJ1-2
length: 17
CDR3: CASSLVPPDSANYGYTF

V: TRBV4-1
J: TRBJ1-5
length: 15
CDR3: CASSQFRDRDQPQHF